These 27 T cell receptor beta chains were all obtained from the same sample, sequenced in a study of human T cells and chemical hapten exposure (dated by TCRdb to about 2021). The library was built by means of RACE. Sequenced on a NextSeq 500. TCRdb cleaned the public reads at Q25 with fastp, built clones with MiXCR and kept in-frame beta chains. CDR3 protein sequences are deduplicated, and each keeps its most common genes and DNA. This sample lists about 69,000 distinct CDR3 sequences; about 9.4% were detected once. Around 6.8% of the sample goes to the ten largest clones. The sample's time point label, in plain terms: patch test 2, 6 weeks after DPC sensitization. This sample's treatment or condition label indicates: therapeutic diphenylcyclopropenone sensitization with weekly scalp DPC. The sample here was whole blood, taken in connection with sensitization to the hapten diphenylcyclopropenone (DPC). Receptor source: a woman in her 50s with alopecia areata. Some clones in this sample may be carry-over from other donors' samples.

This clonotype was counted ten times or more. J is TRBJ2-1 and V is TRBV6-1, with 8 positions matching TRBD1. Germline-derived CDR1 and CDR2 are MNHNS and SASEGT. V lost 6 bases, J lost 7 bases, and 5 bases stayed unmatched. This CDR3 is 13 amino acids long. The CDR3 nucleotides read TGTGCCAGCAGGGCAGGGGGCATGAATGAGCAGTTCTTC. Translated: CASRAGGMNEQFF.

The chain uses TRBV5-4 and TRBJ2-5, with D possibly matching TRBD2 (6 bases). CDR3 length: 15 residues. CDR1 SGHNT and CDR2 YYREEE come from the germline V gene (reference sequence). Between the trimmed V and J ends, which lost 4 bases and 2 bases, there was a span of 15 bases. The CDR3 spells CASSPSAGRQETQYF. The CDR3 DNA follows: TGTGCCAGCAGCCCAAGCGCAGGGAGGCAAGAGACCCAGTACTTC.

The J gene is TRBJ1-1, the V gene TRBV3-1; 12 bases are a match to TRBD1. V shed 4 bases and J 6 bases; nucleotides not matched to a gene: 6. The germline V gene encodes CDR1 LGHDT and CDR2 YNNKEL (reference sequence). CDR3 size: 15 residues. CDR3 sequence: CASSRPGQGAPEAFF. In DNA form, the CDR3 reads TGTGCCAGCAGCCGACCGGGACAGGGGGCGCCTGAAGCTTTCTTT.

This clonotype was seen a few times. This sequence joins TRBV9 and TRBJ2-1; D is unresolved. Trimming shortened V by 0 bases and J by 5 bases, and 12 bases separated the two germline ends. Germline V CDR1 and CDR2: SGDLS, YYNGEE. The CDR3 runs to 15 residues. The CDR3 DNA reads TGTGCCAGCAGCGTAGCGGGCACCCAAAACAATGAGCAGTTCTTC. Amino acid sequence: CASSVAGTQNNEQFF.

This clonotype was observed a handful of times. The chain uses TRBV6-5 and TRBJ2-1; 16 bases line up with TRBD2. CDR1 MNHEY and CDR2 SVGAGI come from the germline V gene. CDR3 length: 17 residues. With 4 bases clipped from V and 7 bases from J, the junction kept 7 bases outside the gene matches. The CDR3, as DNA: TGTGCCAGCAGTTCACCGGGGACTAGCGGGAGGGCGAATGAGCAGTTCTTC. This sequence encodes CASSSPGTSGRANEQFF.

The CDR3 nucleotides are TGTGCCTGGAGTGTAATTATGACAGGCCAAGAGACCCAGTACTTC. It codes for CAWSVIMTGQETQYF. The rearrangement uses TRBV30 and TRBJ2-5; weak D call: TRBD1 (6 bases). V lost 0 bases and J 1 base, leaving 12 bases between the germline ends. Germline-derived CDR1 and CDR2 are GTSNPN and SVGIG (reference sequence). This CDR3 has 15 residues.

This clonotype was seen repeatedly, ten times or more. This sequence joins TRBV5-6 and TRBJ1-6; D not certain. V was clipped by 4 bases and J by 7 bases, with 15 bases between them. The CDR3 extends over 15 amino acids. The germline V gene encodes CDR1 SGHDT and CDR2 YYEEEE. CDR3 nucleotides: TGTGCCAGCAGCCTGAACGGGCTTTCAAATTCACCCCTCCACTTT. Its translation is CASSLNGLSNSPLHF.

This clonotype has at least ten counts. The V gene is TRBV6-2 or TRBV6-3, the J gene TRBJ2-1; D possibly corresponds to TRBD2 (6 bases). Per germline, CDR1 MNHEY and CDR2 SVGEGT. The CDR3 has 16 residues. The V end lost 5 bases, the J end lost 2 bases, and 16 bases lay between the germline ends. CDR3 DNA: TGTGCCAGCAGTGAGACTAGACCCGAGACCTACAATGAGCAGTTCTTC. Protein sequence: CASSETRPETYNEQFF.

This clonotype was seen only a few times. The V gene is TRBV7-9, the J gene TRBJ2-1; unclear D gene. Trimming left V 1 base short and J 0 bases short, with 7 bases between. CDR3 size: 15 residues. Germline loops: CDR1 SEHNR, CDR2 FQNEAQ (reference sequence). CDR3 in DNA: TGTGCCAGCAGCTTAGGGCCGGACTCCTACAATGAGCAGTTCTTC. Its translation: CASSLGPDSYNEQFF. Together with reference TRBV7-9 and TRBJ2-1, the CDR3 gives the full variable domain: DTGVSQNPRHKITKRGQNVTFRCDPISEHNRLYWYRQTLGQGPEFLTYFQNEAQLEKSRLLSDRFSAERPKGSFSTLEIQRTEQGDSAMYLCASSLGPDSYNEQFFGPGTRLTVL.

J is TRBJ2-5 and V is TRBV29-1; D is possibly TRBD1 (6 bases). Trimming shortened V by 5 bases and J by 4 bases, and 11 bases separated the two germline ends. Germline V gene sequence: CDR1 SQVTM, CDR2 ANQGSEA. The CDR3 sequence is 12 residues long. This CDR3 is CSVITGTETQYF. The CDR3 DNA reads TGCAGCGTTATTACAGGGACAGAGACCCAGTACTTC.

This clonotype was seen more than once but under ten times. The V call is TRBV11-2, the J call TRBJ2-1; D gene unclear. V gave up 1 base and J gave up 3 bases, with 19 bases separating them. Germline V lookup: CDR1 SGHAT, CDR2 FQNNGV. The CDR3 contains 18 residues. CDR3 amino acids: CASSLVGIARQYYNEQFF. CDR3 nucleotides: TGTGCCAGCAGCTTAGTGGGGATAGCCCGCCAATACTACAATGAGCAGTTCTTC.

This clonotype has only a few counts. The chain carries TRBV2 and TRBJ2-2; D is unclear. Germline CDR1 is SNHLY and CDR2 is FYNNEI. V dropped 7 bases and J dropped 6 bases, with 12 bases sitting between them. CDR3 size: 13 residues. The DNA for the CDR3 is TGTGCCAGCACCGCTCGGCAATCCGGGGAGCTGTTTTTT. Translating it yields CASTARQSGELFF.

V and J are TRBV18 and TRBJ2-1; 9 bases match TRBD2. Trimming at V came to 2 bases and at J to 7 bases, leaving 18 bases not matched to a gene. The germline CDR1 and CDR2 sequences are KGHSH and LQKENI. This CDR3 has 19 residues. In DNA form, the CDR3 reads TGTGCCAGCTCACCAACGACTAGCGGAACCCAAGCGACGGGGAATGAGCAGTTCTTC. Translation: CASSPTTSGTQATGNEQFF.

This clonotype has a count of ten or more. V and J are TRBV7-6 and TRBJ2-7; no reliable D call. CDR3 size: 13 residues. CDR1 and CDR2 from the germline V gene are SGHVS and FNYEAQ. V was clipped by 1 base and J by 5 bases, with 9 bases between them. This CDR3 reads CASSLVPRDEQYF. As DNA, the CDR3 is TGTGCCAGCAGCTTAGTGCCTCGGGACGAGCAGTACTTC.

In its sample, this clonotype was seen many times. The J gene is TRBJ2-7, the V gene TRBV18, with D possibly called TRBD1 or TRBD2 (6 bases each). This CDR3 is 13 amino acids long. Trimming cost V 3 bases and J 6 bases, with 12 bases left between them. The V gene's germline CDR1 is KGHSH and CDR2 LQKENI. CDR3 in DNA: TGTGCCAGCTCACCTACACAGGGAGGCGAGCAGTACTTC. Its protein is CASSPTQGGEQYF.

This clonotype was found many times. The gene calls are TRBV9 and TRBJ1-1, with 7 bases lining up with TRBD1. Trimming took 3 bases from V and 4 from J; bases not matched to a gene: 9. This CDR3 contains 15 residues. Germline CDR1 reads SGDLS; CDR2 reads YYNGEE. The CDR3 sequence: CASSARQGSSTEAFF. The CDR3 DNA reads as TGTGCCAGCAGCGCCCGACAGGGATCATCCACTGAAGCTTTCTTT.

The chain couples TRBV20-1 to TRBJ2-3; 10 bases are a match to TRBD2. The CDR3 loop spans 15 amino acids. In germline, CDR1 is DFQATT, CDR2 SNEGSKA (reference sequence). V lost 5 bases and J lost 9; bases outside the gene matches: 14. CDR3: CSARINPYSGRTQYF. The CDR3, as DNA: TGCAGTGCTCGCATAAATCCTTATAGCGGGAGGACGCAGTATTTT.

There are many counts of this clonotype. V and J are TRBV7-3 and TRBJ2-1, with no clear D. Germline values: CDR1 SGHTA, CDR2 FQGTGA. CDR3 length: 11 amino acids. V shed 5 bases and J shed 6 bases, with 5 bases lying between them. CDR3 amino acids: CASSASNEQFF. The CDR3 DNA reads as TGTGCCAGCAGCGCTTCCAATGAGCAGTTCTTC.

In this sample, this clonotype turned up a few times. The V gene is TRBV10-3, the J gene TRBJ2-5; no clear D. V lost 6 bases and J 0 bases, leaving 14 bases between the germline ends. The germline V gene encodes CDR1 ENHRY and CDR2 SYGVKD. The CDR3 runs to 15 residues. CDR3 amino acids: CAIRADPGYQETQYF. The CDR3 coding sequence is TGTGCCATCAGGGCAGACCCTGGGTACCAAGAGACCCAGTACTTC.

This clonotype appeared many times. This rearrangement joins TRBV30 to TRBJ1-6; no reliable D call. Trimming pared 3 bases from V and 3 bases from J, leaving 15 bases between. CDR3 length: 16 amino acids. CDR1 GTSNPN and CDR2 SVGIG come from the germline V gene (reference sequence). The CDR3, as DNA: TGTGCCTGGAGGACCTCGTTGGGGAACTATAATTCACCCCTCCACTTT. Protein: CAWRTSLGNYNSPLHF.

The table lists this clonotype with a few counts. The J gene is TRBJ1-2, the V gene TRBV5-1, with D possibly being TRBD1 (6 bases). Trimming removed 3 bases from V and 0 bases from J, with 12 bases in between. In germline, CDR1 is SGHRS, CDR2 YFSETQ. The CDR3 is made up of 15 amino acids. Here the CDR3 DNA reads TGCGCCAGCAGCTCCAGGACAGAAGCTAACTATGGCTACACCTTC. Residues: CASSSRTEANYGYTF.

In its sample, this clonotype was seen a few times. The chain has TRBV11-1 and TRBJ1-6; D is unresolved. The CDR3 length is 13 residues. Trimming left V 5 bases short and J 4 bases short, with 6 bases between. In germline, CDR1 is SGHAT, CDR2 FQDESV (reference sequence). Written as DNA, the CDR3 is TGTGCCAGCAGCAAGGATTATAATTCACCCCTCCACTTT. It translates to CASSKDYNSPLHF.

This clonotype has ten or more counts. The rearrangement links TRBV6-2 or TRBV6-3 to TRBJ2-7, with D unclear. Germline V gene lookup returns CDR1 MNHEY and CDR2 SVGEGT. The CDR3 is made up of 13 amino acids. V was cut by 0 bases and J by 0 bases, with 3 bases left in between. The CDR3 DNA reads TGTGCCAGCAGTTACTCTTACTCCTACGAGCAGTACTTC. It yields the protein CASSYSYSYEQYF.

The table lists this clonotype with many counts. The rearrangement uses TRBV7-3 and TRBJ2-2; 11 positions match TRBD2. The CDR3 spans 16 residues. V lost 0 bases to trimming and J lost 3 bases; unmatched junction nucleotides: 0. CDR1 and CDR2 (germline): SGHTA, FQGTGA. The CDR3 DNA follows: TGTGCCAGCAGCTTAACTAGCGGGAGGGACACCGGGGAGCTGTTTTTT. This translates into CASSLTSGRDTGELFF. Based on the CDR3 plus reference TRBV7-3 and TRBJ2-2, the full variable domain is GAGVSQTPSNKVTEKGKYVELRCDPISGHTALYWYRQSLGQGPEFLIYFQGTGAADDSGLPNDRFFAVRPEGSVSTLKIQRTERGDSAVYLCASSLTSGRDTGELFFGEGSRLTVL.

This clonotype was observed a few times. CDR3 sequence: CASSDGFYGYTF. The CDR3, as DNA: TGTGCCAGCAGTGACGGATTCTATGGCTACACCTTC. The chain joins TRBV2 to TRBJ1-2; no reliable D call. The CDR3 is 12 amino acids. V lost 3 bases and J 4 bases, leaving 6 bases between the germline ends. CDR1 and CDR2 (germline): SNHLY, FYNNEI.

This clonotype was observed a handful of times. CDR3 nucleotides: TGTGCCAGCAGCTTCAGGGGGGCTTTGAACACTGAAGCTTTCTTT. It encodes CASSFRGALNTEAFF. J is TRBJ1-1 and V is TRBV7-8; the match to TRBD1 covers 7 bases. V was pared by 3 bases and J by 0 bases, with 4 bases of the junction left unmatched. The CDR3 spans 15 residues. Germline CDR1 SGHVS, CDR2 FQNEAQ.

Concerning this clonotype itself: A clone one base away is much larger, so this may be a read error. The J gene is TRBJ2-1, the V gene TRBV12-3 or TRBV12-4, with a tentative D call TRBD1 (6 bases). Trimming shortened V by 5 bases and J by 6 bases, and 17 bases separated the two germline ends. This CDR3 has 15 amino acids. In nucleotides, the CDR3 is TGTGCCAGCAGTCCCCCGGGACAAGGATGCAATGAGCAGTTCTTC. Translation: CASSPPGQGCNEQFF.